This entry concerns a single T cell receptor beta chain. Amplified regions were TCR beta CDR3 sequences from RNA transcripts. First-round RT-PCR with HTBI primers amplified the TCR CDR3 region. TCRdb independently ran MiXCR on the multiplex PCR reads; one entry per CDR3 protein. The repertoire consists of about 560,000 distinct CDR3 sequences, with roughly a sixth occurring once and the leading ten covering around a sixth. The data were obtained in a study of T cells in Graves' hyperthyroidism and ophthalmopathy. This CDR3 is 15 amino acids long. Germline CDR1 and CDR2: DFQATT and SNEGSKA (reference sequence). After removal of 1 base from V and 9 bases from J, the junction contained 8 bases not matched to a gene.

The clonotype comes from a woman aged 18-29 years with Graves' hyperthyroidism. V and J are TRBV20-1 and TRBJ2-2, with 10 bases that match TRBD2. The sequenced sample consisted of blood. CDR3 in DNA: TGCAGTGCTAGAGTCCCAGCGGGGGGGCTGAGGGAGCTGTTTTTT. Translation: CSARVPAGGLRELFF.